The source of this T cell receptor beta chain is a study of cytomegalovirus exposure and HLA in healthy donors. Study-level points and caveats: Through in vitro validation, a few CMV-associated chains were shown to be specific for CMV antigens. Many donors carried some public TCRs, although rarity characterized most TCR sequences. It was reportedly the case that the classifier diagnosed cytomegalovirus status with high specificity and sensitivity.

To note about this clone: Its antigen remains unknown.

Data came from immunoSEQ multiplex PCR; TCRdb stores just in-frame clones and leaves some out. Of approximately 100,000 clones in the sample, about nine tenths were seen once. The study drew the donors from its roughly 130-subject validation cohort, separate from the approximately 700-subject first cohort. The CDR3 runs to 15 residues. With 2 bases clipped from V and 4 bases from J, the junction kept 6 bases outside the gene matches. Germline loops: CDR1 MDHEN, CDR2 SYDVKM. V and J are TRBV28 and TRBJ2-7, with 9 bases fitting TRBD1. Material for sequencing was PBMCs. The origin of this receptor is a woman under 30 in good health and CMV-seronegative. The CDR3 DNA follows: TGTGCCAGCAGTTTACACAGGGGGCAGGTATACGAGCAGTACTTC. It is translated as CASSLHRGQVYEQYF.